The 29 T cell receptor beta chains below were found in one sample sequenced in a study of blood T cell repertoires in COVID-19. Profiling relied on immunoSEQ multiplex PCR, and the TCRdb table lists in-frame clones only, not all of them. This sample has about 190,000 clones, with approximately 81% found just once. Sequences were obtained from peripheral blood. The source of these receptors is a human donor in a cohort sampled during active COVID-19.

This chain joins TRBV28 and TRBJ1-5; 9 positions agree with TRBD1. The V gene's germline CDR1 is MDHEN and CDR2 SYDVKM. V gave up 2 bases and J gave up 6 bases; unmatched junction bases: 8. The CDR3 extends over 16 amino acids. CDR3 sequence: CASSLPYRGLAQPQHF. Here the CDR3 DNA reads TGTGCCAGCAGTTTACCATACAGGGGGCTGGCTCAGCCCCAGCATTTT.

V usage is TRBV27 and J usage is TRBJ1-1; D ambiguous. This CDR3 is 11 amino acids long. Trimming shortened V by 4 bases and J by 5 bases, and 5 bases separated the two germline ends. Germline CDR1 is MNHEY and CDR2 is SMNVEV (reference sequence). The CDR3 DNA reads as TGTGCCAGCAGTTCCTTTACTGAAGCTTTCTTT. Translated: CASSSFTEAFF.

This clone was detected a few times. The CDR3 region has the DNA TGTGCCAGCTCACCGTCTAGCGGGTACAATGAGCAGTTCTTC. Translating gives CASSPSSGYNEQFF. The rearrangement joins TRBV18 to TRBJ2-1; 8 bases agree with TRBD2. This CDR3 has 14 amino acids. J was trimmed by 4 bases and V by 3 bases; bases with no gene match: 2. Germline-derived CDR1 and CDR2 are KGHSH and LQKENI.

The chain employs TRBV6-2 or TRBV6-3 and TRBJ2-1; D is perhaps TRBD1 (6 bases). The CDR3 totals 16 residues. CDR1 and CDR2 from the germline V gene are MNHEY and SVGEGT. Trimming cost V 5 bases and J 4 bases, with 18 bases left between them. The chain's CDR3 is CASSTISGTNYNEQFF. CDR3 DNA: TGTGCCAGCAGTACAATTTCCGGGACAAATTACAATGAGCAGTTCTTC.

The J gene is TRBJ2-1, the V gene TRBV11-1, with D maybe TRBD1 (6 bases). The V end was cut by 3 bases, the J end by 4 bases, with 13 bases between. In germline, CDR1 is SGHAT, CDR2 FQDESV (reference sequence). This CDR3 spans 15 amino acids. CDR3 residues: CASSFGTRQYNEQFF. The CDR3 DNA is TGTGCCAGCAGCTTCGGGACAAGACAATACAATGAGCAGTTCTTC.

The count of this clone is one. The same CDR3 is also encoded by other DNA sequences in this sample. The J gene is TRBJ2-3, the V gene TRBV5-1; D remains ambiguous. The CDR3 is made up of 14 amino acids. Germline CDR1 SGHRS, CDR2 YFSETQ. Trimming left V 0 bases short and J 2 bases short, with 7 bases between. CDR3 sequence (DNA): TGCGCCAGCAGCTTGGGACAAAACACAGATACGCAGTATTTT. Residues: CASSLGQNTDTQYF.

This clone was counted only a few times. The V and J genes are TRBV28 and TRBJ2-3; TRBD1 matches at 7 bases. This CDR3 region has 14 residues. Looked up from germline, CDR1 is MDHEN and CDR2 is SYDVKM. The junction had 4 bases not matched to a gene; V was cut back by 4 bases and J by 3 bases. The CDR3: CASSYGTVTDTQYF. CDR3 DNA: TGTGCCAGCAGTTATGGGACAGTGACAGATACGCAGTATTTT. Using reference TRBV28 and TRBJ2-3 for the parts outside the CDR3, the full variable domain is DVKVTQSSRYLVKRTGEKVFLECVQDMDHENMFWYRQDPGLGLRLIYFSYDVKMKEKGDIPEGYSVSREKKERFSLILESASTNQTSMYLCASSYGTVTDTQYFGPGTRLTVL.

This clone has a handful of counts. This chain uses TRBV19 with TRBJ2-3; no clear D gene. Germline CDR1 is LNHDA and CDR2 is SQIVND (reference sequence). The length of the CDR3 is 12 residues. The V end lost 4 bases, the J end lost 3 bases, and 5 bases lay between the germline ends. CDR3 DNA sequence: TGTGCCAGTAGTACTCTTACAGATACGCAGTATTTT. Translated: CASSTLTDTQYF.

The V call is TRBV3-1 (or the pseudogene TRBV3-2), the J call TRBJ2-7; TRBD2 aligns across 9 bases. Trimming removed 4 bases from V and 4 bases from J; junction bases left unmatched: 11. Germline V gene sequence: CDR1 LGHDT, CDR2 YNNKEL (reference sequence). CDR3 size: 16 residues. The CDR3: CASSPRGSGSAYEQYF. The CDR3 region has the DNA TGTGCCAGCAGCCCGCGTGGTAGCGGGAGTGCATACGAGCAGTACTTC.

The genes are TRBV27 and TRBJ1-1, with 8 bases fitting TRBD1. The CDR3 totals 16 residues. Trimming at V came to 6 bases and at J to 10 bases, leaving 19 bases not matched to a gene. Germline V gene sequence: CDR1 MNHEY, CDR2 SMNVEV (reference sequence). CDR3 DNA sequence: TGTGCCAGCAGCTCGGACAGGGCGAAGAATATACGGGTAGCTTTCTTT. Its protein product is CASSSDRAKNIRVAFF.

The chain is built from TRBV12-3 or TRBV12-4 and TRBJ1-2; D remains ambiguous. Trimming removed 7 bases from V and 5 bases from J, with 14 bases in between. The CDR3 length is 13 residues. In nucleotides, the CDR3 is TGTGCCAGCACCGGACTTGGCTATTATGGCTACACCTTC. Amino acid sequence: CASTGLGYYGYTF.

CDR3 bases: TGTGCCAGCAGCGTAGCAGGGAATCCCGGGGAGCTGTTTTTT. Translated: CASSVAGNPGELFF. The chain employs TRBV9 and TRBJ2-2, with TRBD1 as a possible D gene (5 bases). The CDR3 has 14 residues. Trimming took 0 bases from V and 6 from J, leaving 9 bases between them. Per germline, CDR1 SGDLS and CDR2 YYNGEE. The variable domain in full, completed from reference TRBV9 and TRBJ2-2, reads DSGVTQTPKHLITATGQRVTLRCSPRSGDLSVYWYQQSLDQGLQFLIQYYNGEERAKGNILERFSAQQFPDLHSELNLSSLELGDSALYFCASSVAGNPGELFFGEGSRLTVL.

V gene TRBV19 combines with J gene TRBJ1-2; a weak D match, TRBD1 (5 bases). Between the trimmed V and J ends, which lost 5 bases and 0 bases, there was a span of 13 bases. The CDR3 extends over 15 amino acids. Per germline, CDR1 LNHDA and CDR2 SQIVND (reference sequence). The DNA of the CDR3 is TGTGCCAGTAGTTCCCAGGGAGGCCCTAACTATGGCTACACCTTC. Its translation: CASSSQGGPNYGYTF.

This sequence joins TRBV12-5 and TRBJ2-5, with D uncertain. The CDR3 runs to 12 residues. CDR1 is LGHNT and CDR2 is FRNRAP in the germline V gene. Between the trimmed V and J ends, which lost 4 bases and 7 bases, there was a span of 10 bases. Here the CDR3 DNA reads TGTGCTAGTGGTTCGCAGACGGGGACCCAGTACTTC. It yields the protein CASGSQTGTQYF.

Turning to this clone: Other DNA sequences in this sample translate to the same CDR3. This rearrangement joins TRBV20-1 to TRBJ2-2, with D possibly being TRBD2 (6 bases). CDR3 length equals 14 residues. Germline lookup yields CDR1 DFQATT and CDR2 SNEGSKA (reference sequence). V dropped 3 bases and J dropped 1 base, with 9 bases sitting between them. CDR3 region: CSASFGGNTGELFF. CDR3 coding DNA: TGCAGTGCTAGTTTCGGGGGGAACACCGGGGAGCTGTTTTTT.

This clone was seen a few times. The chain employs TRBV6-6 and TRBJ1-2; tentatively, D is TRBD1 (6 bases). With 6 bases removed from V and 2 bases from J, the gap between germline ends came to 13 bases. This CDR3 is built from 14 residues. Germline-derived CDR1 and CDR2 are MNHNY and SVGAGI (reference sequence). CDR3 sequence reads: CASSRPGDNYGYTF. For the CDR3, the DNA is TGTGCCAGCAGCCGCCCAGGGGACAACTATGGCTACACCTTC.

The chain employs TRBV18 and TRBJ2-3, with 9 bases fitting TRBD2. Trimming took 1 base from V and 6 from J; bases not matched to a gene: 17. CDR3 length equals 19 residues. CDR1 and CDR2 (germline): KGHSH, LQKENI. Here the CDR3 DNA reads TGTGCCAGCTCACCACGGTATGCGGGAGGGGATTCTGAGGTCGATACGCAGTATTTT. It specifies CASSPRYAGGDSEVDTQYF.

The chain links TRBV5-1 to TRBJ2-1; D is uncertain. The germline gives CDR1 SGHRS, CDR2 YFSETQ. The CDR3 extends over 16 amino acids. V was cut by 2 bases and J by 5 bases, with 17 bases left in between. The CDR3 is CASSLMRRTADNEQFF. The CDR3 region has the DNA TGCGCCAGCAGCTTAATGCGCAGAACAGCCGACAATGAGCAGTTCTTC.

V gene TRBV11-2 combines with J gene TRBJ1-5; D might be TRBD1 (6 bases). The CDR3 loop spans 13 amino acids. Trimming took 4 bases from V and 7 from J, leaving 11 bases between them. Germline CDR1 and CDR2: SGHAT and FQNNGV. CDR3: CASSSDRLQPQHF. In DNA, the CDR3 is TGTGCCAGCAGCTCCGACAGGTTGCAGCCCCAGCATTTT.

J is TRBJ1-2 and V is TRBV3-1 (or the pseudogene TRBV3-2); no reliable D call. Trimming stripped 6 bases from V and 4 bases from J, with 6 bases between. Looked up from germline, CDR1 is LGHDT and CDR2 is YNNKEL (reference sequence). CDR3 length: 11 amino acids. This chain's CDR3 is CASRLAYGYTF. Written as DNA, the CDR3 is TGTGCCAGCAGACTCGCCTATGGCTACACCTTC.

This chain connects TRBV30 to TRBJ1-2; tentative D call: TRBD1 (5 bases). The CDR3 runs to 14 residues. V dropped 0 bases and J dropped 2 bases, with 10 bases sitting between them. The V gene's germline CDR1 is GTSNPN and CDR2 SVGIG (reference sequence). CDR3 loop: CAWSVHRFNYGYTF. In DNA, the CDR3 is TGTGCCTGGAGTGTACACAGGTTCAACTATGGCTACACCTTC.

The rearrangement joins TRBV7-9 to TRBJ1-1; D unresolved. Germline CDR1 reads SEHNR; CDR2 reads FQNEAQ (reference sequence). Trimming left V 5 bases short and J 4 bases short, with 17 bases between. The CDR3 contains 15 residues. The chain's CDR3 is CASSERPAAGTEAFF. Here the CDR3 DNA reads TGTGCCAGCAGCGAACGACCGGCGGCGGGCACTGAAGCTTTCTTT. The full variable domain, with the rest looked up from reference TRBV7-9 and TRBJ1-1, is DTGVSQNPRHKITKRGQNVTFRCDPISEHNRLYWYRQTLGQGPEFLTYFQNEAQLEKSRLLSDRFSAERPKGSFSTLEIQRTEQGDSAMYLCASSERPAAGTEAFFGQGTRLTVV.

The V gene is TRBV6-4, the J gene TRBJ2-5; weak D call: TRBD1 (5 bases). The CDR3 has 15 amino acids. Trimming pared 3 bases from V and 5 bases from J, leaving 16 bases between. Per the germline V gene, CDR1 is MRHNA and CDR2 is SNTAGT. The CDR3 reads CASSESGFTGETQYF. CDR3 in DNA: TGTGCCAGCAGTGAATCAGGGTTTACTGGGGAGACCCAGTACTTC.

J is TRBJ2-5 and V is TRBV30; 8 nucleotides align to TRBD1. CDR3 length: 16 amino acids. Germline CDR1 and CDR2: GTSNPN and SVGIG (reference sequence). Losses at the gene ends were 0 bases for V and 2 bases for J; bases not matched to a gene: 8. The CDR3 region has the DNA TGTGCCTGGAGTGTACAAGGGACAGGTGTACAAGAGACCCAGTACTTC. Residues: CAWSVQGTGVQETQYF.

The chain recombines TRBV27 with TRBJ1-6, with TRBD1 matching 7 bases. The CDR3 is 14 amino acids. V shed 6 bases and J 8 bases; nucleotides not matched to a gene: 7. Germline V gene sequence: CDR1 MNHEY, CDR2 SMNVEV (reference sequence). The CDR3 region has the DNA TGTGCCAGCAGCGATAGGGGGCGAGATTCACCCCTCCACTTT. It is translated as CASSDRGRDSPLHF.

V is TRBV28 and J is TRBJ1-5; 8 bases line up with TRBD1. Losses at the gene ends were 4 bases for V and 9 bases for J; bases not matched to a gene: 17. Germline loops: CDR1 MDHEN, CDR2 SYDVKM. The CDR3 covers 17 residues. The CDR3: CASSSISDRASGGPQHF. The CDR3 nucleotides read TGTGCCAGCAGTTCGATCTCGGACAGGGCTTCCGGGGGGCCCCAGCATTTT.

The gene calls are TRBV19 and TRBJ2-5; TRBD2 agrees at 7 bases. The trim removed 1 base at V and 2 bases at J, leaving 1 base unmatched. The germline gives CDR1 LNHDA, CDR2 SQIVND (reference sequence). The CDR3 runs 14 residues. CDR3 sequence: CASSIVAGQETQYF. The CDR3 DNA reads as TGTGCCAGTAGTATAGTAGCGGGTCAAGAGACCCAGTACTTC.

The CDR3 loop reads CASSQESSAGEAFF. As DNA, the CDR3 is TGTGCCAGCAGCCAAGAGTCCAGCGCCGGTGAAGCTTTCTTT. This chain uses TRBV3-1 (or the pseudogene TRBV3-2) with TRBJ1-1; D unclear. The V gene lost 0 bases and the J gene lost 7 bases, with 12 bases spanning the gap. CDR1 LGHDT and CDR2 YNNKEL come from the germline V gene (reference sequence). This CDR3 is built from 14 residues.

Regarding this clone: This CDR3 is also generated by other DNA sequences in the sample. The V and J genes are TRBV6-5 and TRBJ2-1; 10 bases line up with TRBD2. The CDR3 consists of 15 residues. Germline assignment: CDR1 MNHEY and CDR2 SVGAGI. J lost 4 bases, V lost 6 bases, and 6 bases had no gene match. This chain's CDR3 is CASSPRTSGYNEQFF. For the CDR3, the DNA is TGTGCCAGCAGCCCGCGGACTAGCGGATACAATGAGCAGTTCTTC.